One and the same sample provided the 30 T cell receptor beta chains below, sequenced in a study of radiotherapy plus CTLA-4 blockade in lung cancer. Generated by immunoSEQ multiplex PCR, the TCRdb table keeps only in-frame clones and is missing some. The sample holds over 80,000 clones, around four fifths seen once. The sequencing here drew on peripheral blood, taken from a patient treated with radiotherapy plus ipilimumab. The source is a human donor with non-small cell lung cancer who had stable disease on radiotherapy plus ipilimumab.

The rearrangement joins TRBV2 to TRBJ1-1; 7 bases align to TRBD1. With V trimmed by 5 bases and J by 0 bases, 3 bases remained unmatched. The CDR3 covers 14 residues. CDR1 is SNHLY and CDR2 is FYNNEI in the germline V gene. The CDR3 reads CASSRDSLNTEAFF. The CDR3 nucleotides are TGTGCCAGCAGTAGGGACAGCTTGAACACTGAAGCTTTCTTT.

The chain links TRBV9 to TRBJ2-7, with a weak D call TRBD1 (5 bases). Germline lookup yields CDR1 SGDLS and CDR2 YYNGEE. The CDR3 consists of 15 residues. With 0 bases removed from V and 4 bases from J, the gap between germline ends came to 14 bases. The CDR3 DNA reads as TGTGCCAGCAGCGTAGCAACAGGTCCTCAATACGAGCAGTACTTC. It is translated as CASSVATGPQYEQYF. Looking up the rest from reference TRBV9 and TRBJ2-7 gives the full variable domain: DSGVTQTPKHLITATGQRVTLRCSPRSGDLSVYWYQQSLDQGLQFLIQYYNGEERAKGNILERFSAQQFPDLHSELNLSSLELGDSALYFCASSVATGPQYEQYFGPGTRLTVT.

The rearrangement joins TRBV6-6 to TRBJ2-7, with TRBD2 matching over 10 bases. The germline V gene has CDR1 MNHNY and CDR2 SVGAGI (reference sequence). There are 15 residues in the CDR3. The ends lost 5 bases at V and 1 base at J; junction bases unmatched: 5. The CDR3 coding sequence is TGTGCCAGCAGTGACGGACTAGCGGAGTCCTACGAGCAGTACTTC. Translating gives CASSDGLAESYEQYF.

The chain has TRBV5-5 and TRBJ2-7; TRBD1 or TRBD2 may be the D gene (5 bases each). Germline-derived CDR1 and CDR2 are SGHKS and YYEKEE (reference sequence). V lost 7 bases and J 3 bases, leaving 20 bases between the germline ends. The CDR3 runs 15 residues. The CDR3 loop is CASSIGTRVGYEQYF. In DNA, the CDR3 is TGTGCCAGCTCCATAGGGACCAGGGTTGGCTACGAGCAGTACTTC.

This chain uses TRBV7-3 with TRBJ2-1; 14 nucleotides match TRBD2. Losses at the gene ends were 6 bases for V and 7 bases for J; bases not matched to a gene: 5. CDR1 and CDR2 from the germline V gene are SGHTA and FQGTGA. The CDR3 runs 15 residues. The CDR3 DNA reads TGTGCCAGCAGTCGACTAGCGGGAGGGAGAAATGAGCAGTTCTTC. This encodes CASSRLAGGRNEQFF.

The chain recombines TRBV9 with TRBJ1-6; D may be TRBD1 (5 bases). The CDR3 is 16 amino acids. V gave up 4 bases and J gave up 9 bases, with 20 bases separating them. The V gene's germline CDR1 is SGDLS and CDR2 YYNGEE. Here the CDR3 DNA reads TGTGCCAGCAGCCCCGAGATAGGGGAACGGAGTTCACCCCTCCACTTT. Its translation is CASSPEIGERSSPLHF. Together with reference TRBV9 and TRBJ1-6, the CDR3 gives the full variable domain: DSGVTQTPKHLITATGQRVTLRCSPRSGDLSVYWYQQSLDQGLQFLIQYYNGEERAKGNILERFSAQQFPDLHSELNLSSLELGDSALYFCASSPEIGERSSPLHFGNGTRLTVT.

The gene calls are TRBV5-5 and TRBJ1-1, with D perhaps matching TRBD1 (5 bases). V was cut by 5 bases and J by 3 bases, with 11 bases left in between. This CDR3 contains 13 residues. The V gene's germline CDR1 is SGHKS and CDR2 YYEKEE (reference sequence). CDR3 nucleotide sequence: TGTGCCAGCAGGGGATGGGGGGACACTGAAGCTTTCTTT. This gives the protein CASRGWGDTEAFF.

CDR3 coding DNA: TGCGCCAGCAGCTTGGCCTCATCGGGAGGGCAAGAGACCCAGTACTTC. Its translation is CASSLASSGGQETQYF. This rearrangement joins TRBV5-1 to TRBJ2-5, with 8 bases lining up with TRBD2. CDR3 length: 16 amino acids. CDR1 is SGHRS and CDR2 is YFSETQ in the germline V gene. Unmatched junction bases numbered 6, after V lost 0 bases and J lost 2 bases.

The gene calls are TRBV6-1 and TRBJ2-7; 8 positions match TRBD1. The CDR3 has 13 amino acids. The V gene end was trimmed by 5 bases and the J gene end by 7 bases; junction bases not matched to a gene: 7. Germline V gene sequence: CDR1 MNHNS, CDR2 SASEGT. The CDR3 is CASSPGQALEQYF. The CDR3 DNA is TGTGCCAGCAGTCCGGGACAGGCCCTGGAGCAGTACTTC.

CDR3 DNA: TGCGCCAGCAGCCAAGTCGAAACAGGGGTTCAGCCCCAGCATTTT. It codes for CASSQVETGVQPQHF. The chain uses TRBV4-1 and TRBJ1-5, with 7 bases that match TRBD1. This CDR3 spans 15 amino acids. Germline V gene data show CDR1 as MGHRA and CDR2 as YSYEKL. After removal of 1 base from V and 6 bases from J, the junction contained 6 bases not matched to a gene.

The V and J genes are TRBV30 and TRBJ1-1; 7 positions agree with TRBD1. With V trimmed by 0 bases and J by 0 bases, 10 bases remained unmatched. This CDR3 region has 17 residues. The germline gives CDR1 GTSNPN, CDR2 SVGIG (reference sequence). In DNA, the CDR3 is TGTGCCTGGAGTGTACCCTACACAGGGGTCGTGAACACTGAAGCTTTCTTT. Amino acid sequence: CAWSVPYTGVVNTEAFF.

The J gene is TRBJ2-3, the V gene TRBV30; 11 nucleotides match TRBD2. V was pared by 0 bases and J by 0 bases, with 11 bases of the junction left unmatched. Germline V gives CDR1 GTSNPN, CDR2 SVGIG (reference sequence). The CDR3 consists of 19 residues. CDR3 coding DNA: TGTGCCTGGAGTGTAGGGCTAGCGGGGGGCCCAACTAGCACAGATACGCAGTATTTT. It specifies CAWSVGLAGGPTSTDTQYF.

The CDR3 nucleotides are TGTGCCAGCAGTTTTGGGACAGGGATGGGCTACACCTTC. Translating gives CASSFGTGMGYTF. This chain connects TRBV28 to TRBJ1-2; 9 bases fit TRBD1. There are 13 residues in the CDR3. V dropped 3 bases and J dropped 8; count of bases not matched to a gene: 4. Germline values: CDR1 MDHEN, CDR2 SYDVKM.

This clone appeared a single time. The J gene is TRBJ1-1, the V gene TRBV18; D is uncertain. Germline V gene lookup returns CDR1 KGHSH and CDR2 LQKENI. V lost 3 bases and J 4 bases, leaving 15 bases between the germline ends. The CDR3 has 15 amino acids. CDR3 residues: CASSPGPTSGTEAFF. In DNA form, the CDR3 reads TGTGCCAGCTCACCTGGACCAACCTCGGGCACTGAAGCTTTCTTT.

The V and J genes are TRBV11-2 and TRBJ2-5; D uncertain. Per germline, CDR1 SGHAT and CDR2 FQNNGV. CDR3 length equals 13 residues. Trimming took 2 bases from V and 9 from J, leaving 13 bases between them. CDR3 residues: CASSLISEASQYF. DNA for the CDR3: TGTGCCAGCAGCTTAATCAGTGAGGCGTCCCAGTACTTC.

As DNA, the CDR3 is TGTGCCAGTAGTATACCGGGCAGGGGATCCTACGAGCAGTACTTC. Protein: CASSIPGRGSYEQYF. The chain joins TRBV19 to TRBJ2-7, with D possibly TRBD1 on 6 matching bases. Trimming removed 2 bases from V and 1 base from J, with 12 bases in between. Germline V gene data show CDR1 as LNHDA and CDR2 as SQIVND (reference sequence). The CDR3 is 15 amino acids. Variable domain in full (rest from reference TRBV19 and TRBJ2-7): DGGITQSPKYLFRKEGQNVTLSCEQNLNHDAMYWYRQDPGQGLRLIYYSQIVNDFQKGDIAEGYSVSREKKESFPLTVTSAQKNPTAFYLCASSIPGRGSYEQYFGPGTRLTVT.

The chain recombines TRBV11-1 with TRBJ2-1; D gene unclear. Germline V lookup: CDR1 SGHAT, CDR2 FQDESV (reference sequence). V lost 5 bases and J 5 bases, leaving 13 bases between the germline ends. The CDR3 loop spans 14 amino acids. CDR3 coding DNA: TGTGCCAGCAGCCAGCGCCCATCCGACAATGAGCAGTTCTTC. Protein: CASSQRPSDNEQFF.

As DNA, the CDR3 is TGTGCCAGCAGCTACGGACTAGGGAAGACCCAGTACTTC. Translating gives CASSYGLGKTQYF. The rearrangement joins TRBV7-2 to TRBJ2-5; 7 bases fit TRBD2. Trimming cost V 4 bases and J 6 bases; bases outside gene matches: 5. The CDR3 consists of 13 residues. CDR1 is SGHTA and CDR2 is FQGNSA in the germline V gene.

The chain couples TRBV15 to TRBJ2-7; the D gene is possibly TRBD2 (6 bases). CDR1 and CDR2 (germline): LNHNV, YYDKDF (reference sequence). The CDR3 loop spans 16 amino acids. V was clipped by 4 bases and J by 1 base, with 17 bases between them. The CDR3 DNA reads as TGTGCCACCAGCACAACGACTAGGGAGAAGTCCTACGAGCAGTACTTC. Protein sequence: CATSTTTREKSYEQYF.

V usage is TRBV10-3 and J usage is TRBJ2-1, with 9 bases aligning to TRBD1. J lost 5 bases, V lost 6 bases, and 5 bases had no gene match. Germline V gene sequence: CDR1 ENHRY, CDR2 SYGVKD. The CDR3 runs to 14 residues. The CDR3 loop reads CAIRRDRADNEQFF. Here the CDR3 DNA reads TGTGCCATCAGACGGGACAGGGCGGACAATGAGCAGTTCTTC.

This chain joins TRBV19 and TRBJ2-5; 8 bases are a match to TRBD2. Germline V gene sequence: CDR1 LNHDA, CDR2 SQIVND (reference sequence). J gave up 4 bases and V 5 bases, and 12 bases lay outside the gene matches. CDR3 length equals 16 residues. CDR3 in DNA: TGTGCCAGTAGTTTCCAACTAGCGGATCGGGCAGAGACCCAGTACTTC. This codes for CASSFQLADRAETQYF.

This chain joins TRBV18 and TRBJ2-7, with 8 bases lining up with TRBD1. Per germline, CDR1 KGHSH and CDR2 LQKENI. The V and J ends lost 3 bases and 2 bases, in that order; junction bases with no gene match: 12. CDR3 length: 17 residues. The CDR3 nucleotides read TGTGCCAGCTCACCGAAGGGAACAGGGGGAAGGACCTACGAGCAGTACTTC. Translating gives CASSPKGTGGRTYEQYF. The full variable domain, in which reference TRBV18 and TRBJ2-7 provide the parts outside the CDR3, is NAGVMQNPRHLVRRRGQEARLRCSPMKGHSHVYWYRQLPEEGLKFMVYLQKENIIDESGMPKERFSAEFPKEGPSILRIQQVVRGDSAAYFCASSPKGTGGRTYEQYFGPGTRLTVT.

The chain couples TRBV6-1 to TRBJ2-5; no firm D call. Per the germline V gene, CDR1 is MNHNS and CDR2 is SASEGT. Trimming removed 0 bases from V and 1 base from J, with 9 bases in between. The CDR3 has 15 amino acids. The CDR3 loop reads CASSEAGRRQETQYF. In DNA, the CDR3 is TGTGCCAGCAGTGAAGCTGGACGGCGCCAAGAGACCCAGTACTTC.

The V and J genes are TRBV28 and TRBJ1-2; TRBD1 agrees at 7 bases. V lost 4 bases to trimming and J lost 4 bases; unmatched junction nucleotides: 6. There are 14 residues in the CDR3. Germline V gene data show CDR1 as MDHEN and CDR2 as SYDVKM. The CDR3 DNA is TGTGCCAGCAGTTCGACAGGGTTCCTCTATGGCTACACCTTC. This gives the protein CASSSTGFLYGYTF.

This clone has more than one count but fewer than ten. V gene TRBV6-6 combines with J gene TRBJ1-5; 7 bases map to TRBD1. The CDR3 covers 14 residues. The V segment lost 7 bases and the J segment 6 bases; nucleotides outside the gene matches: 9. CDR1 and CDR2 (germline): MNHNY, SVGAGI (reference sequence). CDR3 protein: CASNRAGDSQPQHF. In DNA form, the CDR3 reads TGTGCCAGCAATAGGGCAGGGGACAGTCAGCCCCAGCATTTT.

J is TRBJ2-3 and V is TRBV9, with 10 bases that match TRBD2. Unmatched junction bases numbered 7, after V lost 3 bases and J lost 0 bases. The CDR3 extends over 17 amino acids. Germline V gene lookup returns CDR1 SGDLS and CDR2 YYNGEE. DNA for the CDR3: TGTGCCAGCAGCGCACCCCTACTAGCGGGGAGCACAGATACGCAGTATTTT. Protein product: CASSAPLLAGSTDTQYF.

The chain is built from TRBV18 and TRBJ1-5, with D uncertain. Germline CDR1 is KGHSH and CDR2 is LQKENI. The CDR3 sequence is 16 residues long. V lost 3 bases and J lost 1, with 13 bases in between. CDR3 region: CASSPAGTRSNQPQHF. In nucleotides, the CDR3 is TGTGCCAGCTCACCGGCCGGAACGCGAAGCAATCAGCCCCAGCATTTT.

The chain couples TRBV6-4 to TRBJ2-1; the D gene is possibly TRBD1 (6 bases). Germline CDR1 and CDR2: MRHNA and SNTAGT. The length of the CDR3 is 13 residues. V was shortened by 8 bases and J by 6 bases, with 14 bases between the two germline ends. CDR3 amino acids: CASSPNRVNEQFF. The CDR3 DNA follows: TGTGCCAGCTCCCCCAACAGGGTCAATGAGCAGTTCTTC.

This clone occurred once. The genes are TRBV19 and TRBJ2-5; 8 bases map to TRBD1. The CDR3 length is 15 residues. Unmatched junction bases numbered 11, after V lost 4 bases and J lost 7 bases. CDR1 is LNHDA, CDR2 SQIVND, per germline (reference sequence). The CDR3 reads CASSTTGASEGTQYF. CDR3 DNA sequence: TGTGCCAGTAGTACGACAGGGGCCTCAGAAGGGACCCAGTACTTC.

V usage is TRBV19 and J usage is TRBJ1-5; maybe TRBD1 (6 bases). The V gene's germline CDR1 is LNHDA and CDR2 SQIVND (reference sequence). Between the trimmed V and J ends, which lost 7 bases and 2 bases, there was a span of 18 bases. CDR3 length equals 16 residues. The CDR3 loop reads CASNWSGRGGNQPQHF. The CDR3 DNA reads as TGTGCCAGTAATTGGTCGGGGAGGGGGGGCAATCAGCCCCAGCATTTT.